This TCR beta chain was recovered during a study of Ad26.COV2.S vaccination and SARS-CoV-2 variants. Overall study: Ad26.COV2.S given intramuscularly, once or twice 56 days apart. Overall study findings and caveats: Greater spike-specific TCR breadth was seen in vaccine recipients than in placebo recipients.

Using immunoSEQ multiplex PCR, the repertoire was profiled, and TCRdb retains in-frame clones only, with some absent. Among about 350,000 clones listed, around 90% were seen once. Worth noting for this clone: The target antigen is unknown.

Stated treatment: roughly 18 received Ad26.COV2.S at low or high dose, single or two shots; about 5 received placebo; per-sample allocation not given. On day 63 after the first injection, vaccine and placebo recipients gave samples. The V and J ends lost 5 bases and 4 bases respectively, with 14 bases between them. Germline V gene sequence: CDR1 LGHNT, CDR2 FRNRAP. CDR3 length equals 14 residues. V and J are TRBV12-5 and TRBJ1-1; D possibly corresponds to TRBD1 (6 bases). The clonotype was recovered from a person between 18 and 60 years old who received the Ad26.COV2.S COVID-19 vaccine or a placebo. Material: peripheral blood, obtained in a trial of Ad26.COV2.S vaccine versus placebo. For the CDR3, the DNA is TGTGCTAGTGGTAAGGGGGAGGTCAGCACTGAAGCTTTCTTT. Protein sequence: CASGKGEVSTEAFF.